The 21 T cell receptor beta chains in this list originate from one sample, sequenced in a study of blood T cell repertoires in COVID-19. Only in-frame clones appear in the TCRdb table, and some are missing; sequencing was by immunoSEQ multiplex PCR. Among approximately 230,000 clones listed, about 83% were seen once. Sequencing was done on a sample of peripheral blood. These receptors were collected from a man older than 75 with acute or convalescent COVID-19.

CDR3 coding DNA: TGCGCCAGCAGCCAACCGGGACTCAATGAGCAGTTCTTC. Amino acids: CASSQPGLNEQFF. The chain employs TRBV4-1 and TRBJ2-1, with a possible D match to TRBD2 (6 bases). Trimming left V 2 bases short and J 6 bases short, with 8 bases between. Germline V gives CDR1 MGHRA, CDR2 YSYEKL. The CDR3 has 13 residues.

The chain carries TRBV9 and TRBJ1-6; D is unresolved. The length of the CDR3 is 13 residues. Germline values: CDR1 SGDLS, CDR2 YYNGEE. The V gene lost 3 bases and the J gene lost 4 bases, with 5 bases spanning the gap. CDR3 in DNA: TGTGCCAGCAGCGCCCTTTATAATTCACCCCTCCACTTT. It translates to CASSALYNSPLHF. The entire variable domain, with the rest obtained from reference TRBV9 and TRBJ1-6, is as follows: DSGVTQTPKHLITATGQRVTLRCSPRSGDLSVYWYQQSLDQGLQFLIQYYNGEERAKGNILERFSAQQFPDLHSELNLSSLELGDSALYFCASSALYNSPLHFGNGTRLTVT.

This chain connects TRBV9 to TRBJ2-1; TRBD2 agrees at 8 bases. With V trimmed by 0 bases and J by 0 bases, 5 bases remained unmatched. This CDR3 has 17 residues. The germline V gene has CDR1 SGDLS and CDR2 YYNGEE. The CDR3 here is CASSVGASGHSYNEQFF. As DNA, the CDR3 is TGTGCCAGCAGCGTAGGGGCTAGCGGGCACTCCTACAATGAGCAGTTCTTC. Supplemented by reference TRBV9 and TRBJ2-1, the full variable domain reads DSGVTQTPKHLITATGQRVTLRCSPRSGDLSVYWYQQSLDQGLQFLIQYYNGEERAKGNILERFSAQQFPDLHSELNLSSLELGDSALYFCASSVGASGHSYNEQFFGPGTRLTVL.

V gene TRBV10-3 combines with J gene TRBJ1-4, with TRBD1 matching 9 bases. The CDR3 consists of 12 residues. CDR1 and CDR2 (germline): ENHRY, SYGVKD. The J segment lost 8 bases and the V segment lost 10 bases, leaving 5 bases of the junction unmatched. CDR3 sequence reads: CATGTGREKLFF. In nucleotides, the CDR3 is TGTGCCACCGGGACAGGGCGAGAAAAACTGTTTTTT.

The chain uses TRBV19 and TRBJ1-2; 9 bases fit TRBD1. This CDR3 contains 14 residues. Germline CDR1 reads LNHDA; CDR2 reads SQIVND (reference sequence). V was pared by 7 bases and J by 8 bases, with 11 bases of the junction left unmatched. CDR3 DNA sequence: TGTGCCAGTACCCAGACAGGGGGAGAGGGAGGCTACACCTTC. Protein product: CASTQTGGEGGYTF.

This clone was observed at least ten times. The chain carries TRBV10-3 and TRBJ2-2; 8 nucleotides align to TRBD2. The length of the CDR3 is 13 residues. V lost 9 bases and J lost 1; bases outside the gene matches: 1. Germline V gives CDR1 ENHRY, CDR2 SYGVKD. The CDR3 DNA reads TGTGCCATACTAGCGGAGAACACCGGGGAGCTGTTTTTT. This codes for CAILAENTGELFF.

The chain joins TRBV6-1 to TRBJ2-3, with 8 bases fitting TRBD2. The CDR3 spans 15 residues. Trimming at V came to 3 bases and at J to 5 bases, leaving 7 bases not matched to a gene. The germline gives CDR1 MNHNS, CDR2 SASEGT. The CDR3 here is CASSDHGGALDTQYF. The CDR3 DNA reads TGTGCCAGCAGTGATCACGGGGGGGCTTTAGATACGCAGTATTTT.

The CDR3 bases are TGTGCCAGTAGCTTCGGACTAGCGGGTTACAATGAGCAGTTCTTC. It codes for CASSFGLAGYNEQFF. V gene TRBV19 combines with J gene TRBJ2-1; 11 bases match TRBD2. Germline V gives CDR1 LNHDA, CDR2 SQIVND (reference sequence). The CDR3 has 15 residues. The J segment lost 4 bases and the V segment lost 6 bases, leaving 5 bases of the junction unmatched.

The chain employs TRBV19 and TRBJ1-5; the D is unclear. Between the trimmed V and J ends, which lost 3 bases and 4 bases, there was a span of 13 bases. The germline CDR1 and CDR2 sequences are LNHDA and SQIVND (reference sequence). This CDR3 contains 15 residues. The CDR3 DNA follows: TGTGCCAGTAGTATCTTCGGAGAGCGAAATCAGCCCCAGCATTTT. This translates into CASSIFGERNQPQHF.

V is TRBV28 and J is TRBJ2-2; 9 positions agree with TRBD2. CDR1 is MDHEN, CDR2 SYDVKM, per germline. The CDR3 is 13 amino acids. After removal of 10 bases from V and 5 bases from J, the junction contained 5 bases not matched to a gene. For the CDR3, the DNA is TGTGCCACCAGACTAGCGGCAACCGGGGAGCTGTTTTTT. Protein product: CATRLAATGELFF.

In this sample, this clone turned up a few times. The rearrangement joins TRBV4-1 to TRBJ2-3; the match to TRBD2 covers 13 bases. The CDR3 has 18 amino acids. Germline lookup yields CDR1 MGHRA and CDR2 YSYEKL. Unmatched junction bases numbered 10, after V lost 4 bases and J lost 3 bases. CDR3 nucleotides: TGCGCCAGCAGCCTCTTAGGGACTAGCGGGATTGTTACAGATACGCAGTATTTT. It encodes CASSLLGTSGIVTDTQYF.

The chain combines TRBV2 with TRBJ1-1; perhaps TRBD1 as D (6 bases). Trimming removed 6 bases from V and 0 bases from J, with 11 bases in between. There are 14 residues in the CDR3. Germline lookup yields CDR1 SNHLY and CDR2 FYNNEI. DNA for the CDR3: TGTGCCAGCAGCCCACAGGGTATGAACACTGAAGCTTTCTTT. It encodes CASSPQGMNTEAFF.

CDR3 DNA: TGTGCCAGCGGCACCGGGACTAGCACGGGAGAGACCCAGTACTTC. As protein: CASGTGTSTGETQYF. The chain employs TRBV5-4 and TRBJ2-5; 9 bases match TRBD2. In germline, CDR1 is SGHNT, CDR2 YYREEE (reference sequence). J was trimmed by 4 bases and V by 7 bases; bases with no gene match: 11. CDR3 length: 15 amino acids.

This chain links TRBV28 with TRBJ1-2; D is possibly TRBD1 (5 bases). Between the trimmed V and J ends, which lost 6 bases and 4 bases, there was a span of 21 bases. The CDR3 is 16 residues long. Germline-derived CDR1 and CDR2 are MDHEN and SYDVKM. The CDR3 here is CASSPTTVQGGYGYTF. Written as DNA, the CDR3 is TGTGCCAGCAGCCCCACCACTGTTCAGGGAGGCTATGGCTACACCTTC.

The chain uses TRBV18 and TRBJ1-1; 9 positions agree with TRBD1. The CDR3 has 18 residues. Germline V gives CDR1 KGHSH, CDR2 LQKENI. J lost 0 bases, V lost 0 bases, and 8 bases had no gene match. CDR3 DNA: TGTGCCAGCTCACCACCGGCAGACAGGGGGTATATGAACACTGAAGCTTTCTTT. It is translated as CASSPPADRGYMNTEAFF.

In this sample, this clone turned up a few times. CDR3 protein: CASTGARWELFF. The CDR3 coding sequence is TGTGCCAGCACAGGGGCGCGTTGGGAGCTGTTTTTT. The chain joins TRBV28 to TRBJ2-2, with a weak D call TRBD1 (6 bases). Germline CDR1 and CDR2: MDHEN and SYDVKM. The V gene lost 7 bases and the J gene lost 9 bases, with 12 bases spanning the gap. This CDR3 spans 12 amino acids.

The rearrangement joins TRBV19 to TRBJ1-6; D unresolved. The CDR3 consists of 17 residues. Germline V gene lookup returns CDR1 LNHDA and CDR2 SQIVND (reference sequence). The ends were cut back, 3 bases at V and 6 bases at J, with 18 bases in the middle. The CDR3 region is CASSMDLLGRGNSPLHF. The CDR3 DNA follows: TGTGCCAGTAGTATGGATCTCCTGGGCCGGGGTAATTCACCCCTCCACTTT.

The chain employs TRBV15 and TRBJ2-1; tentative D call: TRBD1 (6 bases). Trimming took off 0 bases at V and 7 bases at J, with 10 bases between the two ends. CDR3 length: 14 residues. The germline CDR1 and CDR2 sequences are LNHNV and YYDKDF (reference sequence). CDR3 DNA sequence: TGTGCCACCAGCAGAGATCAGGGGCCGAATGAGCAGTTCTTC. Protein product: CATSRDQGPNEQFF.

The chain has TRBV30 and TRBJ1-6; D is possibly TRBD1 (6 bases). Between the trimmed V and J ends, which lost 0 bases and 6 bases, there was a span of 15 bases. Germline V CDR1 and CDR2: GTSNPN, SVGIG (reference sequence). The CDR3 is 16 amino acids. The CDR3 DNA reads as TGTGCCTGGAGTGTACGGGCAGGGGTACTTAATTCACCCCTCCACTTT. Protein: CAWSVRAGVLNSPLHF.

Comment on this clone: An end of the junction differs from the germline gene, which may be a read error. The chain employs TRBV6-2 or TRBV6-3 and TRBJ1-2; D call uncertain. Germline V gene data show CDR1 as MNHEY and CDR2 as SVGEGT. The CDR3 extends over 12 amino acids. The CDR3 DNA reads as TGTGCCAGCAGTTCCCTTGGTTTGGGCTGCACCTTC. Its translation is CASSSLGLGCTF.

The rearrangement joins TRBV12-3 or TRBV12-4 to TRBJ2-6, with D maybe TRBD2 (6 bases). CDR3 length: 13 amino acids. V lost 6 bases and J lost 11, with 14 bases in between. The CDR3 bases are TGTGCCAGCAGCCTCGAGCGGGCGGACGTCCTGACTTTC. This gives the protein CASSLERADVLTF.